This TCR beta chain was profiled in a study of T cells in Graves' hyperthyroidism and ophthalmopathy. Study conclusions and caveats: The blood repertoire included most of the expanded thyroid clonotypes above 0.001. Ophthalmopathy was identified by the model a median approximately 6.9 months ahead of onset.

The CDR3 is 15 residues long. J gave up 8 bases and V 0 bases, and 4 bases lay outside the gene matches. CDR1 is MNHEY, CDR2 SVGEGT, per germline. RNA transcripts yielded amplified TCR beta CDR3 regions. Using the HTBI primer set, a first-round RT-PCR was run on the TCR CDR3. Each CDR3 protein gets one entry after TCRdb re-called the multiplex PCR reads with MiXCR. This table has 550,000 to 700,000 distinct CDR3 sequences, roughly 15% appearing once. This clonotype was counted at least ten times. The target antigen is unknown. Each ophthalmopathy patient scored at least 3 on the Clinical Activity Score and at least 4 on NOSPECS grade, with duration under 3 months. Source material for PBMCs was over 8 ml fresh peripheral blood.

Sequencing used blood. V is TRBV6-2 or TRBV6-3 and J is TRBJ2-1; TRBD2 agrees at 10 bases. This receptor was taken from a woman aged 40 to 50 with Graves' ophthalmopathy. CDR3 coding DNA: TGTGCCAGCAGTTACTCCTCTAGCGGGAGCTATGAGCAGTTCTTC. It yields the protein CASSYSSSGSYEQFF.